This T cell receptor (beta chain) was obtained from a study of CD8 T cells in ankylosing spondylitis. Turning to this clonotype: Its cognate antigen is unknown.

Trimming left V 0 bases short and J 4 bases short, with 20 bases between. Germline CDR1 SGHRS, CDR2 YFSETQ. The CDR3 sequence is 17 residues long. Points from the study as a whole: The study identified a TCR beta motif of under ten highly homologous variants that appeared characteristic of ankylosing spondylitis blood.

Generation of TCR beta libraries employed quantitative 5'-RACE incorporating molecular barcodes. TCRdb redid the calling of the 5' RACE reads with MiXCR, one entry per CDR3 protein. The profile shows under 950,000 distinct CDR3 sequences, around 20% of them singletons. The chain employs TRBV5-1 and TRBJ2-7; tentatively, D is TRBD1 (5 bases). The TCR comes from a male donor with ankylosing spondylitis. Sequenced input: blood, either unsorted or a sorted T cell fraction (not recorded which). The CDR3 protein is CASSLEGWGLVGYEQYF. CDR3 DNA sequence: TGCGCCAGCAGCTTGGAGGGCTGGGGCCTAGTTGGATACGAGCAGTACTTC.